The entry that follows covers one T cell receptor beta chain sequence. The target antigen is unknown. From the 5' RACE reads, TCRdb called clonotypes with MiXCR, one entry per CDR3 protein. The profile shows roughly 550,000 distinct CDR3 sequences, roughly 22% of them singletons. The data were obtained in a study of T-cell memory formation after mild COVID-19. Looked up from germline, CDR1 is DFQATT and CDR2 is SNEGSKA (reference sequence). This CDR3 region has 14 residues. Trimming removed 3 bases at V and 5 bases at J, with 16 bases between. Study results and limitations: While clones contracting from day 15 to 85 were balanced between CD4 and CD8, later expanders leaned CD4+. Nothing showed for sure that second-wave clones peaking on day 37 were SARS-CoV-2 specific.

Sample: PBMCs or a T cell subset sorted from them (not recorded which). This sequence was found in an adult woman who had mild COVID-19 (a few samples of this study predate the infection). Cell type and time point are not known. This chain joins TRBV20-1 and TRBJ2-5, with D unclear. CDR3 sequence: CSARSPGNRETQYF. The DNA of the CDR3 is TGCAGTGCTAGGAGTCCTGGGAATCGGGAGACCCAGTACTTC.